This T cell receptor beta chain was observed in a study of blood T cell repertoires in COVID-19. At the level of the study: PBMCs, B-cell-depleted T cells, or T cells provided the cDNA or gDNA that made up the material.

V was pared by 2 bases and J by 0 bases, with 8 bases between. CDR1 PRHDT and CDR2 FYEKMQ come from the germline V gene (reference sequence). The CDR3 runs to 15 residues. Repertoires were generated with immunoSEQ multiplex PCR, while TCRdb's copy carries only in-frame clones and drops some. The repertoire holds some 87,000 clones, roughly 80% seen once, with approximately 25% in the top ten. The V call is TRBV13, the J call TRBJ1-3, with D unclear. This TCR was sampled from an elderly man with active or convalescent COVID-19. The sample was peripheral blood. CDR3 sequence (DNA): TGTGCCAGCAGCTTATTGGTCGGCTCTGGAAACACCATATATTTT. Protein product: CASSLLVGSGNTIYF.